A single sample is the source of the 27 T cell receptor beta chains below, sequenced in a study of cytomegalovirus exposure and HLA in healthy donors. The PCR used 60 Vbeta and 13 Jbeta primers. Data came from immunoSEQ multiplex PCR; TCRdb stores just in-frame clones and leaves some out. This sample has 95,000 to 100,000 clones; more than 75% occur once, and the top ten carry about 0.71%. Sequenced: PBMCs. The source of these receptors is a woman aged 55-70 years in good health and CMV-seronegative.

The rearrangement joins TRBV13 to TRBJ2-3; 16 bases are shared with TRBD2. CDR1 is PRHDT and CDR2 is FYEKMQ in the germline V gene (reference sequence). The CDR3 consists of 17 residues. Germline trimming cut 5 bases from V and 4 bases from J; bases unmatched to any gene: 6. DNA of the CDR3: TGTGCCAGCAGCATTACGGGGACTAGCGGGGGGGCAGATACGCAGTATTTT. It specifies CASSITGTSGGADTQYF. Filled out from reference TRBV13 and TRBJ2-3, the complete variable domain reads AAGVIQSPRHLIKEKRETATLKCYPIPRHDTVYWYQQGPGQDPQFLISFYEKMQSDKGSIPDRFSAQQFSDYHSELNMSSLELGDSALYFCASSITGTSGGADTQYFGPGTRLTVL.

The chain uses TRBV23-1 and TRBJ2-2; D remains ambiguous. TRBV23-1 is noted as an ORF with a role that remains uncertain. Deletions cut 4 bases from V and 13 bases from J, with 10 bases between. This CDR3 comprises 11 residues. The CDR3 DNA reads TGCGCCAGCAGTCCCCAATCTAGGCTGTTTTTT. Its protein product is CASSPQSRLFF.

The J gene is TRBJ1-5, the V gene TRBV19; no firm D call. V was cut by 5 bases and J by 0 bases, with 5 bases left in between. The V gene's germline CDR1 is LNHDA and CDR2 SQIVND (reference sequence). The CDR3 loop spans 13 amino acids. The chain's CDR3 is CASSGHSNQPQHF. CDR3 nucleotides: TGTGCCAGTAGTGGCCATAGCAATCAGCCCCAGCATTTT.

The chain couples TRBV2 to TRBJ2-2, with D uncertain. V gave up 2 bases and J gave up 0 bases, with 4 bases separating them. The CDR3 loop spans 14 amino acids. Germline V gene data show CDR1 as SNHLY and CDR2 as FYNNEI. CDR3 nucleotides: TGTGCCAGCAGTGAAAGCACGAACACCGGGGAGCTGTTTTTT. Translated, it gives CASSESTNTGELFF.

The table lists this clone with a count of one. The rearrangement joins TRBV7-9 to TRBJ1-2; the match to TRBD1 covers 12 bases. The CDR3 extends over 15 amino acids. Looked up from germline, CDR1 is SEHNR and CDR2 is FQNEAQ (reference sequence). The V and J ends lost 1 base and 4 bases, in that order; junction bases with no gene match: 1. CDR3 in amino acids: CASSLGGQGAYGYTF. The CDR3 DNA reads as TGTGCCAGCAGCTTAGGGGGACAGGGGGCCTATGGCTACACCTTC.

This clone was seen once. V is TRBV7-8 and J is TRBJ1-1; no definite D call. The V end lost 3 bases, the J end lost 8 bases, and 13 bases lay between the germline ends. CDR1 and CDR2 from the germline V gene are SGHVS and FQNEAQ. The CDR3 spans 13 residues. The CDR3 DNA is TGTGCCAGCAGCTTCCGGCAGGCAGGCGAAGCTTTCTTT. The encoded protein is CASSFRQAGEAFF.

This chain connects TRBV18 to TRBJ2-7; a weak D match, TRBD2 (5 bases). The CDR3 loop spans 14 amino acids. Trimming left V 3 bases short and J 7 bases short, with 16 bases between. The germline gives CDR1 KGHSH, CDR2 LQKENI. CDR3 amino acids: CASSPTITGREQYF. CDR3 coding DNA: TGTGCCAGCTCACCTACAATCACGGGAAGGGAGCAGTACTTC. Filled out from reference TRBV18 and TRBJ2-7, the complete variable domain reads NAGVMQNPRHLVRRRGQEARLRCSPMKGHSHVYWYRQLPEEGLKFMVYLQKENIIDESGMPKERFSAEFPKEGPSILRIQQVVRGDSAAYFCASSPTITGREQYFGPGTRLTVT.

This clone was detected a few times. CDR3: CASSLTRIANTGELFF. CDR3 DNA: TGTGCCAGCAGCCTGACACGGATAGCGAACACCGGGGAGCTGTTTTTT. The V gene is TRBV7-6, the J gene TRBJ2-2; D remains unclear. The CDR3 is 16 amino acids. Germline-derived CDR1 and CDR2 are SGHVS and FNYEAQ. Trimming cost V 5 bases and J 0 bases, with 13 bases left between them.

The rearrangement links TRBV7-9 to TRBJ2-7, with 9 bases fitting TRBD1. The CDR3 is 15 amino acids. Per germline, CDR1 SEHNR and CDR2 FQNEAQ (reference sequence). V shed 4 bases and J 6 bases; nucleotides not matched to a gene: 10. The CDR3 region is CASSSAEDRGSEQYF. The CDR3 region has the DNA TGTGCCAGCAGCTCTGCCGAGGACAGGGGATCCGAGCAGTACTTC.

The chain couples TRBV19 to TRBJ2-3; D might be TRBD1 (5 bases). Germline V gives CDR1 LNHDA, CDR2 SQIVND (reference sequence). V dropped 6 bases and J dropped 6 bases, with 7 bases sitting between them. The CDR3 length is 11 residues. CDR3 bases: TGTGCCAGTAGCAAGGGGGATACGCAGTATTTT. Its translation: CASSKGDTQYF.

This clone was seen once. Other DNA sequences from this sample encode an identical CDR3 as well. V usage is TRBV6-5 and J usage is TRBJ1-1; perhaps TRBD1 as D (6 bases). This CDR3 comprises 16 residues. Germline V gives CDR1 MNHEY, CDR2 SVGAGI. V lost 4 bases to trimming and J lost 0 bases, with 15 bases between them. CDR3: CASSFSGQPMNTEAFF. The CDR3 bases are TGTGCCAGCAGTTTCTCCGGACAGCCGATGAACACTGAAGCTTTCTTT.

The chain recombines TRBV4-3 with TRBJ1-4; tentatively, D is TRBD1 (5 bases). CDR3 length equals 15 residues. The V gene's germline CDR1 is LGHNA and CDR2 YSLEER. Trimming took off 1 base at V and 3 bases at J, with 9 bases between the two ends. CDR3 amino acids: CASSQGTGANEKLFF. As DNA, the CDR3 is TGCGCCAGCAGCCAAGGCACAGGAGCTAATGAAAAACTGTTTTTT.

This clone was detected a few times. The chain couples TRBV25-1 to TRBJ1-4; TRBD1 matches 8 bases. Germline V gene data show CDR1 as MGHDK and CDR2 as SYGVNS. The V and J ends lost 3 bases and 1 base, in that order; junction bases with no gene match: 1. CDR3 length: 15 residues. The CDR3 region is CASSDGQGTNEKLFF. DNA of the CDR3: TGTGCCAGCAGTGACGGACAGGGAACTAATGAAAAACTGTTTTTT.

J is TRBJ1-1 and V is TRBV5-1; 7 bases agree with TRBD1. The CDR3 runs to 17 residues. The V gene's germline CDR1 is SGHRS and CDR2 YFSETQ. V was clipped by 0 bases and J by 0 bases; unmatched bases: 8. CDR3 nucleotides: TGCGCCAGCAGCTTGGGGACAGGCATTATCATGAACACTGAAGCTTTCTTT. Its translation is CASSLGTGIIMNTEAFF.

V and J are TRBV4-1 and TRBJ1-2, with 8 bases that match TRBD1. Trimming removed 0 bases from V and 6 bases from J; junction bases left unmatched: 3. The CDR3 runs 14 residues. CDR1 and CDR2 (germline): MGHRA, YSYEKL. DNA of the CDR3: TGCGCCAGCAGCCAAGAGACAGGGGTTGATGGCTACACCTTC. Translation: CASSQETGVDGYTF.

V and J are TRBV4-1 and TRBJ2-7; 9 bases fit TRBD1. This CDR3 contains 15 residues. V lost 1 base and J lost 3; bases outside the gene matches: 4. Germline V gene data show CDR1 as MGHRA and CDR2 as YSYEKL. The CDR3 sequence is CASSQADRGNYEQYF. DNA for the CDR3: TGCGCCAGCAGCCAAGCGGACAGGGGAAACTACGAGCAGTACTTC.

The chain uses TRBV4-1 and TRBJ1-1, with TRBD1 as a possible D gene (5 bases). The CDR3 has 15 residues. Trimming cost V 5 bases and J 0 bases, with 13 bases left between them. CDR1 is MGHRA and CDR2 is YSYEKL in the germline V gene. The CDR3, as DNA: TGCGCCAGCAGCACCACGACAGAGCTGAACACTGAAGCTTTCTTT. Its protein is CASSTTTELNTEAFF.

This clone was seen more than once but under ten times. The chain carries TRBV6-5 and TRBJ1-5, with 8 positions matching TRBD1. Germline V gene data show CDR1 as MNHEY and CDR2 as SVGAGI. Trimming took 0 bases from V and 8 from J; bases not matched to a gene: 6. This CDR3 comprises 15 residues. DNA for the CDR3: TGTGCCAGCAGTTACTCTTGGACAGGGCAAGAGCCCCAGCATTTT. Translating gives CASSYSWTGQEPQHF.

V and J are TRBV6-5 and TRBJ2-1; 7 nucleotides line up with TRBD2. The CDR3 sequence is 15 residues long. Germline V gives CDR1 MNHEY, CDR2 SVGAGI. Unmatched junction bases numbered 6, after V lost 7 bases and J lost 0 bases. CDR3 sequence (DNA): TGTGCCAGCAACCGACTAGCTGGCTCCTACAATGAGCAGTTCTTC. It encodes CASNRLAGSYNEQFF.

V gene TRBV7-2 combines with J gene TRBJ1-4, with 8 positions matching TRBD1. Trimming at V came to 4 bases and at J to 13 bases, leaving 11 bases not matched to a gene. Germline lookup yields CDR1 SGHTA and CDR2 FQGNSA. The CDR3 covers 14 residues. The CDR3 sequence is CASSSQGGAGGLFF. The CDR3 DNA sequence: TGTGCCAGCAGCTCACAGGGGGGCGCCGGGGGACTGTTTTTT.

This clone was found a few times. This chain uses TRBV28 with TRBJ1-2, with no clear D. Germline values: CDR1 MDHEN, CDR2 SYDVKM. The CDR3 is 15 residues long. V lost 4 bases and J lost 6, with 18 bases in between. The CDR3 DNA follows: TGTGCCAGCAGTTCAGCCTCCGGGGATATACATGGCTACACCTTC. It codes for CASSSASGDIHGYTF.

The chain recombines TRBV10-1 with TRBJ1-1; a possible D gene is TRBD1 (6 bases). The germline V gene has CDR1 WNHNN and CDR2 SYGVQD (reference sequence). Trimming took off 6 bases at V and 5 bases at J, with 19 bases between the two ends. The CDR3 has 15 amino acids. CDR3 bases: TGCGCCAGCAGCTCCAGAACAGGGTTTGATACTGAAGCTTTCTTT. Residues: CASSSRTGFDTEAFF.

The CDR3 DNA follows: TGTGCCAGCAGCTCGGCTGACAGTCTCTCTGGAAACACCATATATTTT. Translating it yields CASSSADSLSGNTIYF. V gene TRBV28 combines with J gene TRBJ1-3; D perhaps matches TRBD1 (5 bases). Per the germline V gene, CDR1 is MDHEN and CDR2 is SYDVKM. V lost 6 bases and J lost 0, with 15 bases in between. The CDR3 extends over 16 amino acids.

This chain joins TRBV30 and TRBJ2-7; 7 bases are a match to TRBD2. Trimming cost V 3 bases and J 2 bases; bases outside gene matches: 4. In germline, CDR1 is GTSNPN, CDR2 SVGIG (reference sequence). This CDR3 comprises 13 residues. Written as DNA, the CDR3 is TGTGCCTGGAGCATAGGACTAGCCTACGAGCAGTACTTC. Protein sequence: CAWSIGLAYEQYF.

V is TRBV7-9 and J is TRBJ1-1, with a possible D match to TRBD1 (5 bases). The CDR3 runs 16 residues. Germline-derived CDR1 and CDR2 are SEHNR and FQNEAQ (reference sequence). Trimming cost V 7 bases and J 5 bases, with 23 bases left between them. CDR3 bases: TGTGCCAGCATCAAAAGGGGTGGGGGGGAGGGAACTGAAGCTTTCTTT. Its protein product is CASIKRGGGEGTEAFF.

This clone came up a few times. The V gene is TRBV6-5, the J gene TRBJ1-2; 7 bases align to TRBD1. Germline lookup yields CDR1 MNHEY and CDR2 SVGAGI. The CDR3 loop spans 15 amino acids. V gave up 2 bases and J gave up 4 bases; unmatched junction bases: 7. The CDR3 loop is CASSYVKTGLYGYTF. The CDR3 bases are TGTGCCAGCAGTTACGTCAAGACAGGGCTCTATGGCTACACCTTC.

This rearrangement joins TRBV7-8 to TRBJ2-1; TRBD2 matches at 7 bases. The J segment lost 6 bases and the V segment lost 0 bases, leaving 8 bases of the junction unmatched. CDR1 SGHVS and CDR2 FQNEAQ come from the germline V gene. There are 16 residues in the CDR3. CDR3 nucleotides: TGTGCCAGCAGCTTAGCCGGGGGAGGGCCCCCCAATGAGCAGTTCTTC. It encodes CASSLAGGGPPNEQFF.